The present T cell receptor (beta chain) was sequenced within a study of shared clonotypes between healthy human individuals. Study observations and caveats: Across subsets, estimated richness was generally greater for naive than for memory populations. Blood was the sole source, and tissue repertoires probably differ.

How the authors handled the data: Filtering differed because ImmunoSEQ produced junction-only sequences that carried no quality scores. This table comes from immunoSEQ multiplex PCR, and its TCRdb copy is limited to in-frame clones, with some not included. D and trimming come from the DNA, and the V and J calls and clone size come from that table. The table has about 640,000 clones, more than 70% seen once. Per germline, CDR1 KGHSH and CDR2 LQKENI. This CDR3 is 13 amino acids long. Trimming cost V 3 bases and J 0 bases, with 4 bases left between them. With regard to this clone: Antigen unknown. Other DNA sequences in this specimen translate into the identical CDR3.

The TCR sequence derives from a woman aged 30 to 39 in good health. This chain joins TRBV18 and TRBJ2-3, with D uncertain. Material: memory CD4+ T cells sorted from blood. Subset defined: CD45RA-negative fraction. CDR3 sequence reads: CASSPPSTDTQYF. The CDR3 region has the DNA TGTGCCAGCTCACCTCCAAGCACAGATACGCAGTATTTT.